This T cell receptor (beta chain) comes out of a study of neoadjuvant anti-PD-1 for oral cavity cancer. Germline V gives CDR1 MGHRA, CDR2 YSYEKL. The germline V and J ends were trimmed by 4 bases and 1 base, with 21 bases remaining between them. CDR3 size: 18 residues. The time point: after neoadjuvant nivolumab, at surgical resection. Libraries were prepared by immunoSEQ multiplex PCR; TCRdb keeps only in-frame clonotypes and omits some of them. In the table there are 20,000 to 30,000 clones, about 30% of which are singletons. V gene TRBV4-1 combines with J gene TRBJ2-3, with D perhaps assigned TRBD1 or TRBD2 (6 bases each). Specimen: tumor tissue, collected after nivolumab (anti-PD-1) treatment. The source of this sequence is a person between 40 and 85 years old with oral cavity squamous cell carcinoma. DNA of the CDR3: TGCGCCAGCAGCCGTAGGGGAGGAGTAGCAGGGGGCACAGATACGCAGTATTTT. Translation gives CASSRRGGVAGGTDTQYF.